This T cell receptor (beta chain) was recorded in a study of naive and memory T cell subsets. As to treatment: skin biopsy from PPD injection site in Mantoux-positive individual. The library had UMIs added by 3' ligation of an oligonucleotide to TCR cDNA. V was clipped by 1 base and J by 4 bases, with 10 bases between them. This CDR3 is 14 amino acids long. Amplification of ligated cDNA took four PCR rounds with SP2 and nested alpha and beta constant primers. One entry per CDR3 protein, called by TCRdb with MiXCR from the UMI-ligation and nested PCR reads. Of 25,000 to 35,000 distinct CDR3 sequences in the sample, less than 8.5% were seen once.

The sequence derives from an adult in good health. This rearrangement joins TRBV12-3 or TRBV12-4 to TRBJ1-1; D is undetermined. This material consisted of skin, taken from a tuberculin skin test site. DNA of the CDR3: TGTGCCAGCAGTTTAGGTCTCAGTAGCACTGAAGCTTTCTTT. Encoded protein: CASSLGLSSTEAFF.